This T cell receptor beta chain was observed in a study of T cell responses to AZD1222 COVID-19 vaccine listed by TCRdb under 2021. Some background on the complete study: Because spike-specific TCR depth and breadth did not differ between the two schedules, AZD1222 recipients who got a second dose at roughly 4 weeks were pooled with those who got a second dose at roughly 12 weeks. A total of 233 trial participants underwent TCR sequencing, of whom roughly 210 received two doses of AZD1222 and roughly 25 received two doses of the MenACWY control vaccine. Trial participants were enrolled by age into 18-55, 56-69 and 70-plus year subgroups, with 148, 28 and 57 TCR-sequenced participants respectively.

Overall study results and their limits: Nearly half of unique spike-specific TCRs reportedly recognized epitopes outside regions mutated in the B.1.351 and B.1.1.7 variants. CD4 TCRs associated with the vaccine covered the entire spike protein, and the dominant responses were in regions 160-218 and 743-854. Only a handful of AZD1222 recipients were SARS-CoV-2 seropositive at baseline, limiting conclusions about previously exposed vaccinees. Participants were mostly white British, with more females than males. The authors suggested clonal diversity may have been underestimated. The 56-69-year group was small, and its depth increase did not reach significance, likely because of low power. Spike-specific TCR breadth and depth rose significantly after two AZD1222 doses compared with day 0 and with MenACWY recipients. Because no samples from the day 14 peak response were available, repertoires could be characterized only after the peak T cell response.

What this sample's time point label stands for: baseline before first vaccination. Vaccinee samples were obtained from the UK trials COV001 and COV002, which included a single-blind randomized controlled phase 2/3 trial of AZD1222 (ChAdOx1 nCoV-19) in healthy adults. For TCRbeta chain sequencing, PBMC samples from trial participants were taken at day 0 and at day 28 after the second dose. The CDR3 starts with the cysteine, ends with the phenylalanine, and has 13 residues. Here the CDR3 DNA is all that survives: 39 bases in frame from base 1. The trim is 0 bases for V and 4 bases for J, with a gap of 6 bases between the germline ends. CDR1 MNHEY and CDR2 SVGAGI are derived from the germline V gene. The CDR3 regions of human TCRbeta chains were analyzed by immunosequencing. In the source study's methods: Repertoire TCRs were checked for matches against a reference library of SARS-CoV-2-specific TCRs that had been generated using the MIRA antigen-specificity platform. Breadth was defined as the fraction of unique TCRs that were SARS-CoV-2-associated. Depth was defined as the fraction of total T cells that were SARS-CoV-2-associated. Each spike-specific TCR was assigned to its reactive spike region and to a CD4 or CD8 class using the MIRA data. Log10-transformed breadth and depth values were compared by one-way ANOVA with Sidak's multiple comparisons tests. TCRdb took over this immuneACCESS table, retaining in-frame rearrangements with V and J assigned. Such tables are incomplete; in checked studies, under half of the missing clones stem from an unresolved V gene, and the remainder is unexplained. V and J calls and clone size are those listed in that table; D and trimming were worked out from the DNA. The table for this sample lists approximately 100,000 clones; about 90% of them were counted only once. 16% of the sample comes from the top ten.

Of note for this clone: It lacks a known antigen. Base quality data are lacking; no much larger clone is found one base away.

The sequence came from an adult in good health. In this chain, TRBV6-5 is recombined with TRBJ1-2, with no D gene named confidently. This sample comprised peripheral blood, obtained on day 0 of AZD1222 vaccination. The nucleotides are TGTGCCAGCAGTTACTCGAGTATCTATGGCTACACCTTC. This translates into CASSYSSIYGYTF.